This T cell receptor beta chain is drawn from a study of T cells in Graves' hyperthyroidism and ophthalmopathy (dated by TCRdb to the late 2010s). As for the study more broadly: Peripheral blood samples were taken at initial diagnosis, before any treatment was given. For training and testing, the 100 patients in the discovery cohort were randomly divided in a 7:3 ratio. After blood sampling, hyperthyroidism patients were treated with methimazole at a starting dose of 30 mg daily, and ophthalmopathy patients were treated with high-dose intravenous methylprednisolone. Thyroid tissue and blood T-cell repertoires from roughly 6 Graves' hyperthyroidism patients were also compared in the study. TCR V-J signatures able to tell the groups apart were searched for in a discovery cohort of 90 to 100 patients, of whom more than 40 had Graves' ophthalmopathy and around 57 had stable Graves' hyperthyroidism. According to the paper, TCR Vbeta CDR3 sequencing was carried out on around 140 peripheral blood samples, which came from about 45 ophthalmopathy, around 75 hyperthyroidism and some 17 progressor patients. Prospective prediction of ophthalmopathy was tested in an independent validation cohort consisting of some 20 hyperthyroidism patients and more than 15 patients who later progressed to ophthalmopathy. What the study reported, not specific to this receptor: A model built on a 13 V-J signature distinguished ophthalmopathy from stable hyperthyroidism, reaching 85% to 90% sensitivity and 81.08% specificity in cross-validation and 80%/75% in testing. No statistical method was used to fix the sample size in advance, and group allocation was not hidden from the investigators. Most expanded thyroid clonotypes (frequency above 0.001) were also found in blood, which suggests that blood repertoires may mirror thyroid immune responses. During validation, the model predicted progression to ophthalmopathy a median of around 6 months ahead of onset, with almost 71% sensitivity and around 73% specificity.

Moderately to severely active disease, a Clinical Activity Score of at least 3, a NOSPECS grade of at least 4, and a duration under 3 months were present in ophthalmopathy patients. Patients with uncontrolled infections, other autoimmune diseases, pregnancy or lactation were excluded. Diagnoses relied on clinical symptoms, serum thyroxine and TRAb, thyroid ultrasound and orbital computed tomography. Ficoll-Paque density gradient centrifugation was used to isolate PBMCs from around 10 ml of fresh peripheral blood. Total RNA was extracted using Trizol reagent, and RNA quality was assessed on an Agilent 2100 Bioanalyzer. The V and J ends are trimmed by 3 bases and 9 bases, leaving 18 bases between them. Via the germline V gene, CDR1 is SGHAT and CDR2 FQNNGV. The CDR3 runs 14 amino acids, cysteine and phenylalanine included. Here the CDR3 DNA is all that survives: 42 bases in frame from base 1. Amplification of TCR beta CDR3 regions was carried out from RNA transcripts. A first-round RT-PCR of the TCR CDR3 used the HTBI primer set with the Qiagen OneStep RT-PCR kit. A second multiplex PCR round built the libraries, followed by size selection and purification. Sequencing of the libraries was done on an Illumina HiSeq2000 using paired-end 100 bp reads. On the study's bioinformatics: SOAPnuke was used to process the raw data, with reads discarded if the reads contained adapters or uncalled bases, had a mean Phred below 15, or lacked an exact constant-primer or identifier match. COPE v1.2.5 was used to merge the high-quality paired reads, and each unique nucleotide sequence was defined as a clonotype. MiTCR v1.1 was used to align clonotypes to the IMGT TRBV, TRBD and TRBJ reference segments. The analysis was restricted to V-J combinations with a frequency above 0.0001, which together covered roughly 99% of the repertoires. A TCS score was defined as the ratio between F50 (clonal expansion) and ExV (chaos), using BLOSUM62-based TCRdist between CDR3 peptides within each V-J. Welch's t-statistics and random forest reduced 450 to 600 V-J features to 13, which were used in a naive Bayes classifier (R e1071). The raw public data were reprocessed by TCRdb itself: fastp quality trimming at Q25, MiXCR clonotype calling, in-frame beta chains only. Every entry covers one CDR3 protein and lists the most common genes and DNA from its rows. The V and J calls here are based on TCRdb, not the publication. The sample table records roughly 350,000 distinct CDR3 sequences; roughly an eighth of these occur just once. 30% to 40% of the sample is in the top ten clones.

Ten or more counts support this clonotype. Its antigen is not yet known. Per-nucleotide qualities are absent, and no much larger clonotype sits a single base away. The source material was blood. The chain employs TRBV11-2 and TRBJ2-7, with the D gene call left open. This clonotype originated in a woman in her forties with Graves' ophthalmopathy. The nucleotide sequence is given as TGTGCCAGCAGCTTGGCCAGTACAATTCGTGGGCAGTACTTC. Its translation reads: CASSLASTIRGQYF.